This T cell receptor beta chain was sequenced for a study of T cell changes during pregnancy in multiple sclerosis (dated by TCRdb to between 2019 and 2020). For context, the study as a whole: Changes in the T cell repertoire over the course of pregnancy were examined in this study in women with multiple sclerosis.

As to this clone: There is no known antigen for this receptor. One base away there is no much larger clone; base qualities are not given.

The library relied on the immunoSEQ multiplex PCR assay. Drawn from immuneACCESS, this table holds only the in-frame rearrangements with V and J called that TCRdb kept. Clones are partly lost; checked studies trace under half to an unresolved V gene and leave the rest unexplained. Across this sample there are fewer than 50,000 clones, with approximately 94% seen only once. The ten largest make up more than 0.25% of the sample. The receptor was derived from a female donor with multiple sclerosis, enrolled in a pregnancy study. This sample comprised CD4+ T cells from peripheral blood mononuclear cells, obtained in the third trimester of pregnancy.

The CDR3 region has the sequence CSVDRVCYNSPLHF. The DNA sequence is TGCAGCGTTGACCGGGTGTGTTATAATTCACCCCTCCACTTT. The sequence is built from TRBV29-1 and TRBJ1-6; the D gene lacks a confident call. The junction carries 10 bases between V and J, which are trimmed by 3 bases and 4 bases respectively. Taken from the germline V gene, the CDR1 and CDR2 loops are SQVTM and ANQGSEA. Reading from cysteine to phenylalanine, the CDR3 counts 14 amino acids. The DNA shown is the 42-base CDR3, in frame from base 1.